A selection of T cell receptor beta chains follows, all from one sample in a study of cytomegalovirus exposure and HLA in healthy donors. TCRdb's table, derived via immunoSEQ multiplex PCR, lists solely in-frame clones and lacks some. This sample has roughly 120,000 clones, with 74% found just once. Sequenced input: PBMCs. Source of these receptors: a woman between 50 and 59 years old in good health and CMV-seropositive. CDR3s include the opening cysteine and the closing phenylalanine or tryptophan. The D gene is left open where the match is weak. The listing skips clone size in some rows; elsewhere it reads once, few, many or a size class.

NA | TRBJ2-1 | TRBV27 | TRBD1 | CASSWDSQNEQFF | TGTGCCAGCAGTTGGGACAGCCAGAATGAGCAGTTCTTC
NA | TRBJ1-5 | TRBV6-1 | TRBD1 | CASRDRSFNQPQHF | TGTGCCAGCAGGGACAGGTCTTTCAATCAGCCCCAGCATTTT
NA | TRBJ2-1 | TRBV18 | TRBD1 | CASSRDRVNNEQFF | TGTGCCAGCTCCCGGGACAGGGTGAACAATGAGCAGTTCTTC
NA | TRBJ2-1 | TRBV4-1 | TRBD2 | CASSQGLAGGPAYNEQFF | TGCGCCAGCAGCCAAGGGCTAGCGGGGGGGCCGGCCTACAATGAGCAGTTCTTC
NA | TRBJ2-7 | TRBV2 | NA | CASSPSASGWGEQYF | TGTGCCAGCAGTCCTAGCGCGTCAGGGTGGGGAGAGCAGTACTTC
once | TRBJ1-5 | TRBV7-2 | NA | CASSLSSQGYGNQPQHF | TGTGCCAGCAGCTTGAGTAGCCAGGGTTATGGAAATCAGCCCCAGCATTTT
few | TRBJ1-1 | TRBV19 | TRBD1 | CASSITGGWTEAFF | TGTGCCAGTAGTATCACAGGGGGCTGGACTGAAGCTTTCTTT
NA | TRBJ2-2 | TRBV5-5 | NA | CASKGKGQPSGELFF | TGTGCCAGCAAAGGAAAGGGGCAGCCGTCCGGGGAGCTGTTTTTT
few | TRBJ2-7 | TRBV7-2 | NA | CASSLGYGVRYEQYF | TGTGCCAGCAGCTTGGGTTACGGGGTACGTTACGAGCAGTACTTC
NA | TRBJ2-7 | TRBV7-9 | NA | CASSQGLHLYEQYF | TGTGCCAGCAGCCAGGGCCTACACCTTTACGAGCAGTACTTC
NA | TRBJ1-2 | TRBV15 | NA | CATSTLGFGGYTF | TGTGCCACCAGCACTCTAGGATTCGGGGGCTACACCTTC
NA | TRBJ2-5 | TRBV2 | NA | CASRRAYQETQYF | TGTGCCAGCAGGAGGGCGTACCAAGAGACCCAGTACTTC
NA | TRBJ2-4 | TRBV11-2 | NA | CASSLVAGGNIQYF | TGTGCCAGCAGCTTAGTTGCGGGTGGAAACATTCAGTACTTC
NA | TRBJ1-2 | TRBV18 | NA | CASSPPGQANYGYTF | TGTGCCAGCTCACCCCCGGGACAAGCTAACTATGGCTACACCTTC
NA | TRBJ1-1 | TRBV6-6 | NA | CASSIRGGTEAFF | TGTGCCAGCAGTATACGGGGGGGCACTGAAGCTTTCTTT
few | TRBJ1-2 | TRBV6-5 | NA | CASSYGGIYGYTF | TGTGCCAGCAGTTACGGGGGGATCTATGGCTACACCTTC
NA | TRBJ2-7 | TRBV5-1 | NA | CASSFRDTGYEQYF | TGCGCCAGCAGCTTTCGGGACACCGGCTACGAGCAGTACTTC
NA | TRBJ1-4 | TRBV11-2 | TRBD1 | CASSLESRQGIGKLFF | TGTGCCAGCAGCTTAGAAAGCCGACAGGGTATCGGAAAACTGTTTTTT
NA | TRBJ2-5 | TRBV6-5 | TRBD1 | CASSGTDFMKTQYF | TGTGCCAGCAGTGGGACAGACTTTATGAAGACCCAGTACTTC
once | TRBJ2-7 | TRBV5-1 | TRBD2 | CASSRGLAGESYEQYF | TGCGCCAGCAGCAGAGGACTAGCGGGGGAATCCTACGAGCAGTACTTC
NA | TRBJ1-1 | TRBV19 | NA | CASSMAFEAFF | TGTGCCAGTAGTATGGCCTTTGAAGCTTTCTTT
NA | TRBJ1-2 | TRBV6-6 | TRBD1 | CASLSRDSSGYTF | TGTGCCAGCTTATCAAGGGACAGCTCGGGCTACACCTTC
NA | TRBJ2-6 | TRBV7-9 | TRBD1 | CASSRTRTGPDSGANVLTF | TGTGCCAGCAGCCGGACGAGGACAGGTCCCGACTCTGGGGCCAACGTCCTGACTTTC
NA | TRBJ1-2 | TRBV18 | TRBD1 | CASSPAGTGSYGYTF | TGTGCCAGCTCACCAGCCGGGACAGGGAGCTATGGCTACACCTTC
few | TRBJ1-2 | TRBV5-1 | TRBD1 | CASSSGTAARYGYTF | TGCGCCAGCAGCTCGGGGACAGCTGCACGCTATGGCTACACCTTC
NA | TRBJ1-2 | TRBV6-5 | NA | CASSPTGNYGYTF | TGTGCCAGCAGCCCTACGGGTAACTATGGCTACACCTTC
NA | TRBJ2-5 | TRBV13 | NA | CASSFQRETQYF | TGTGCCAGCAGCTTCCAGAGGGAGACCCAGTACTTC
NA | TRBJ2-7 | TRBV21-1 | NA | CASSKAGPAGGCYEQYF | TGTGCCAGCAGCAAAGCAGGGCCAGCGGGGGGGTGCTACGAGCAGTACTTC
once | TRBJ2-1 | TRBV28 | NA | CASRGFPNEQFF | TGTGCCAGTAGGGGATTTCCCAATGAGCAGTTCTTC
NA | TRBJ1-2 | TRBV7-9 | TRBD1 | CSSSSFMNRGSYGYTF | TGTTCCAGCAGCTCGTTCATGAACAGGGGGTCCTATGGCTACACCTTC
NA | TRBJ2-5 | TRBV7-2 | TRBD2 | CASSSPRGGSETQYF | TGTGCCAGCAGCTCTCCGCGGGGGGGGTCAGAGACCCAGTACTTC
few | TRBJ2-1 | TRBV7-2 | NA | CAGAETANSYNEQFF | TGTGCCGGGGCCGAAACCGCGAACTCCTACAATGAGCAGTTCTTC
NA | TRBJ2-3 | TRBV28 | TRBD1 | CASSLDRGTDTQYF | TGTGCCAGCAGTTTAGACAGGGGAACAGATACGCAGTATTTT
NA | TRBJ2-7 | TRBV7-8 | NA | CASSFRGFGYEQYF | TGTGCCAGCAGCTTCCGAGGTTTTGGCTACGAGCAGTACTTC
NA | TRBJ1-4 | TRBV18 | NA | CASSPPGAVGEKLFF | TGTGCCAGCTCACCACCGGGGGCTGTGGGTGAAAAACTGTTTTTT
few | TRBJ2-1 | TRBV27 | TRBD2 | CASSFRLAGGYNEQFF | TGTGCCAGCAGTTTCAGACTAGCGGGGGGCTACAATGAGCAGTTCTTC
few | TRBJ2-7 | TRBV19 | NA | CASSPFAGGEEQYF | TGTGCCAGTAGTCCCTTCGCCGGGGGTGAAGAGCAGTACTTC